This TCR beta chain was sequenced during a study of cytotoxic CD8 clonotypes in ibrutinib-treated CLL. The germline V gene encodes CDR1 SGDLS and CDR2 YYNGEE. The CDR3 sequence is 12 residues long. V lost 0 bases to trimming and J lost 4 bases, with 4 bases between them. Worth noting for this clone: The same CDR3 also results from other DNA sequences found in this sample.

Libraries were prepared by immunoSEQ multiplex PCR; TCRdb keeps only in-frame clonotypes and omits some of them. The sample lists fewer than 400,000 clones; around 66% were seen once. Source: PBMCs, taken after 36 months of ibrutinib treatment. The TCR originated in a human donor with chronic lymphocytic leukemia. This chain uses TRBV9 with TRBJ1-2; D gene ambiguous. The chain's CDR3 is CASSVAGYGYTF. The CDR3 nucleotides read TGTGCCAGCAGCGTAGCGGGCTATGGCTACACCTTC.